The sequence of this T cell receptor (beta chain) was determined in a study of cytomegalovirus exposure and HLA in healthy donors. The table lists this clone with a few counts. The study ran its PCR with 60 Vbeta and 13 Jbeta primers. TCRdb's copy holds only in-frame clones and misses some; the assay was immunoSEQ multiplex PCR. In the table there are some 150,000 clones, over 80% of which are singletons. The CDR3 is 16 residues long. The V segment lost 4 bases and the J segment 4 bases; nucleotides outside the gene matches: 2. Germline V gene sequence: CDR1 SGHRS, CDR2 YFSETQ. Source material: PBMCs. The chain links TRBV5-1 to TRBJ2-1, with 16 bases aligning to TRBD2. The sequence was obtained from a woman aged 25 to 39 in good health and CMV-seronegative. CDR3 in DNA: TGCGCCAGCAGCATGGGACTAGCGGGGGGGTACAATGAGCAGTTCTTC. It translates to CASSMGLAGGYNEQFF.